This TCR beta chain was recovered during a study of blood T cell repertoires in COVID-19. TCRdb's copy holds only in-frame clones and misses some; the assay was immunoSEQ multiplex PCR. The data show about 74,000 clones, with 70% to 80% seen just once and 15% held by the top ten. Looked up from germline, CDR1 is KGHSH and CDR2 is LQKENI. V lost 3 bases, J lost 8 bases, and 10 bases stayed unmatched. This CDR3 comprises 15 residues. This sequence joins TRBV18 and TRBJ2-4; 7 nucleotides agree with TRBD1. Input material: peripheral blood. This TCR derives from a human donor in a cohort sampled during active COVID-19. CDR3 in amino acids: CASSPPSGGVDIQYF. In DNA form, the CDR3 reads TGTGCCAGCTCACCCCCCTCAGGGGGAGTAGACATTCAGTACTTC.